The 22 T cell receptor beta chains reported below all come from one sample, sequenced in a study of blood T cell repertoires in COVID-19. Libraries were prepared by immunoSEQ multiplex PCR; TCRdb keeps only in-frame clonotypes and omits some of them. The sample consists of some 200,000 clones, about 90% of them appearing once. Sequences were obtained from peripheral blood. Every receptor here comes from a man in his sixties with active or convalescent COVID-19.

In DNA, the CDR3 is TGTGCCAGCAGCCCGGGACTAGCGGGGGGGTATCTTCCAGATACGCAGTATTTT. It translates to CASSPGLAGGYLPDTQYF. The chain links TRBV9 to TRBJ2-3; 16 bases are shared with TRBD2. CDR1 and CDR2 (germline): SGDLS, YYNGEE. V shed 4 bases and J 4 bases; nucleotides not matched to a gene: 9. The CDR3 sequence is 18 residues long.

The chain employs TRBV2 and TRBJ2-5; tentatively, D is TRBD2 (6 bases). Per germline, CDR1 SNHLY and CDR2 FYNNEI. V lost 6 bases and J 3 bases, leaving 14 bases between the germline ends. The CDR3 is 14 amino acids. CDR3 amino acids: CASRGRTTEETQYF. CDR3 in DNA: TGTGCCAGCAGGGGGCGGACTACAGAAGAGACCCAGTACTTC.

J is TRBJ2-3 and V is TRBV5-4; 13 bases map to TRBD2. This CDR3 region has 19 residues. Germline V CDR1 and CDR2: SGHNT, YYREEE (reference sequence). Unmatched junction bases numbered 17, after V lost 4 bases and J lost 6 bases. CDR3 residues: CASSPFTSGGAGRSDTQYF. The CDR3 bases are TGTGCCAGCAGCCCTTTCACTAGCGGGGGGGCTGGTCGATCGGATACGCAGTATTTT.

The J gene is TRBJ2-1, the V gene TRBV12-3 or TRBV12-4; D may be TRBD2 (6 bases). This CDR3 spans 13 amino acids. Trimming cost V 5 bases and J 10 bases, with 15 bases left between them. The DNA of the CDR3 is TGTGCCAGCAGTCCGGGGACTGGGGCGGAGCAGTTCTTC. Translation gives CASSPGTGAEQFF.

This chain joins TRBV5-1 and TRBJ2-3; 12 positions agree with TRBD2. The CDR3 is 18 amino acids. The V and J ends lost 1 base and 0 bases, in that order; junction bases with no gene match: 6. Germline-derived CDR1 and CDR2 are SGHRS and YFSETQ. The CDR3 DNA reads as TGCGCCAGCAGCTTGTTGGGACTAGCGGGTTTTAGCACAGATACGCAGTATTTT. This sequence encodes CASSLLGLAGFSTDTQYF.

The V call is TRBV29-1, the J call TRBJ2-3; 8 bases match TRBD2. The CDR3 runs to 13 residues. Germline values: CDR1 SQVTM, CDR2 ANQGSEA. J gave up 5 bases and V 5 bases, and 6 bases lay outside the gene matches. The CDR3 region has the DNA TGCAGCGTTTTTGGACTAGCTGGAGATACGCAGTATTTT. This encodes CSVFGLAGDTQYF.

The chain employs TRBV28 and TRBJ1-6; 8 nucleotides match TRBD1. This CDR3 has 15 amino acids. Germline V gene sequence: CDR1 MDHEN, CDR2 SYDVKM. After removal of 7 bases from V and 10 bases from J, the junction contained 12 bases not matched to a gene. The CDR3 nucleotides are TGTGCCAGCAACCCCTCGGACAGGGTTCAATCACCCCTCCACTTT. This sequence encodes CASNPSDRVQSPLHF.

For this clone: The sample carries other DNA sequences with the same CDR3. J is TRBJ1-1 and V is TRBV10-3; 9 nucleotides match TRBD1. The CDR3 covers 15 residues. Germline trimming cut 3 bases from V and 1 base from J; bases unmatched to any gene: 3. In germline, CDR1 is ENHRY, CDR2 SYGVKD. This CDR3 reads CAISDPGQGNTEAFF. Here the CDR3 DNA reads TGTGCCATCAGTGATCCGGGACAGGGGAACACTGAAGCTTTCTTT.

This clone was recorded a few times. V is TRBV18 and J is TRBJ2-1; 9 nucleotides match TRBD2. The CDR3 contains 15 residues. The germline V gene encodes CDR1 KGHSH and CDR2 LQKENI. Trimming removed 4 bases from V and 9 bases from J; junction bases left unmatched: 10. In nucleotides, the CDR3 is TGTGCCAGCTCACGGGGCTTAGCGGGGGCGCCTGAGCAGTTCTTC. It yields the protein CASSRGLAGAPEQFF.

This clone was counted only a few times. The V gene is TRBV12-3 or TRBV12-4, the J gene TRBJ2-3, with 7 positions matching TRBD2. This CDR3 is built from 13 residues. The V segment lost 10 bases and the J segment 2 bases; nucleotides outside the gene matches: 6. DNA for the CDR3: TGTGCCACCTGGGGGGGTTACACAGATACGCAGTATTTT. Protein: CATWGGYTDTQYF.

The chain combines TRBV5-4 with TRBJ1-3; the D gene is possibly TRBD1 (5 bases). Per germline, CDR1 SGHNT and CDR2 YYREEE (reference sequence). The CDR3 runs to 14 residues. V lost 2 bases and J 4 bases, leaving 10 bases between the germline ends. The CDR3 coding sequence is TGTGCCAGCAGCTTAGGGGTAACAGGAAACACCATATATTTT. The encoded protein is CASSLGVTGNTIYF.

The chain is built from TRBV12-3 or TRBV12-4 and TRBJ1-4; D unclear. Trimming cost V 5 bases and J 8 bases, with 12 bases left between them. The CDR3 runs 13 residues. The CDR3 region is CASSPQTGEKLFF. As DNA, the CDR3 is TGTGCCAGCAGTCCCCAGACTGGAGAAAAACTGTTTTTT.

The rearrangement joins TRBV7-7 to TRBJ2-1; possibly TRBD2 for D (7 bases). The CDR3 is made up of 15 amino acids. Trimming removed 2 bases at V and 4 bases at J, with 12 bases between. Germline values: CDR1 SSHAT, CDR2 FNYEAQ (reference sequence). CDR3 loop: CASSLRGGGYNEQFF. CDR3 nucleotides: TGTGCCAGCAGCTTAAGGGGGGGAGGTTACAATGAGCAGTTCTTC.

V gene TRBV6-5 combines with J gene TRBJ2-7; D might be TRBD2 (6 bases). This CDR3 spans 14 amino acids. Between the trimmed V and J ends, which lost 0 bases and 6 bases, there was a span of 12 bases. Germline CDR1 is MNHEY and CDR2 is SVGAGI. The CDR3 reads CASSYSPGVVEQYF. The CDR3 DNA reads as TGTGCCAGCAGTTACTCCCCGGGGGTTGTCGAGCAGTACTTC.

This clone appeared a single time. The V call is TRBV3-1 (or the pseudogene TRBV3-2), the J call TRBJ2-3; 13 nucleotides line up with TRBD2. Trimming at V came to 0 bases and at J to 2 bases, leaving 5 bases not matched to a gene. The germline V gene encodes CDR1 LGHDT and CDR2 YNNKEL (reference sequence). This CDR3 comprises 18 residues. DNA of the CDR3: TGTGCCAGCAGCCAAGAACCGGGACTAGCGGGGCCCACAGATACGCAGTATTTT. Its protein is CASSQEPGLAGPTDTQYF.

The chain is built from TRBV21-1 and TRBJ1-2. TRBV21-1 is recorded as a pseudogene. This CDR3 contains 11 residues. Here the CDR3 DNA reads TGTGCCAGCAGCAAAGGAGCAGGCTACACCTTC. Its protein is CASSKGAGYTF.

The genes are TRBV6-1 and TRBJ1-6, with 9 positions matching TRBD1. Germline lookup yields CDR1 MNHNS and CDR2 SASEGT. Trimming cost V 1 base and J 7 bases; bases outside gene matches: 17. The CDR3 is made up of 20 amino acids. The CDR3 nucleotides read TGTGCCAGCAGTGAAGATGATCCCGGCCTTTACGGGACAGGGAATTCACCCCTCCACTTT. Its protein is CASSEDDPGLYGTGNSPLHF.

V gene TRBV7-9 combines with J gene TRBJ1-2; D is unclear. This CDR3 is built from 13 residues. Germline values: CDR1 SEHNR, CDR2 FQNEAQ (reference sequence). Between the trimmed V and J ends, which lost 0 bases and 8 bases, there was a span of 10 bases. CDR3 nucleotide sequence: TGTGCCAGCAGCTTAGCGCGGGGAGAAGGCTACACCTTC. Residues: CASSLARGEGYTF.

The chain joins TRBV2 to TRBJ1-4, with 7 bases identical to TRBD1. Looked up from germline, CDR1 is SNHLY and CDR2 is FYNNEI. Trimming cost V 5 bases and J 4 bases; bases outside gene matches: 7. CDR3 length: 15 amino acids. The CDR3 DNA is TGTGCCAGCAGTTCTCAGGGACAGCGTAATGAAAAACTGTTTTTT. Translating gives CASSSQGQRNEKLFF.

V and J are TRBV5-6 and TRBJ2-1; no definite D call. The V gene lost 0 bases and the J gene lost 5 bases, with 6 bases spanning the gap. Germline V gives CDR1 SGHDT, CDR2 YYEEEE. The length of the CDR3 is 13 residues. The CDR3: CASSLVADNEQFF. Written as DNA, the CDR3 is TGTGCCAGCAGCTTGGTGGCCGACAATGAGCAGTTCTTC. The variable domain in full, completed from reference TRBV5-6 and TRBJ2-1, reads DAGVTQSPTHLIKTRGQQVTLRCSPKSGHDTVSWYQQALGQGPQFIFQYYEEEERQRGNFPDRFSGHQFPNYSSELNVNALLLGDSALYLCASSLVADNEQFFGPGTRLTVL.

The V call is TRBV12-5, the J call TRBJ1-3; maybe TRBD1 (6 bases). This CDR3 has 14 amino acids. Trimming left V 8 bases short and J 0 bases short, with 11 bases between. Germline loops: CDR1 LGHNT, CDR2 FRNRAP. The CDR3 is CASSQGSSGNTIYF. In DNA form, the CDR3 reads TGTGCTAGTTCCCAGGGGAGCTCTGGAAACACCATATATTTT.

V usage is TRBV13 and J usage is TRBJ1-2, with TRBD1 as a possible D gene (5 bases). The V end lost 5 bases, the J end lost 8 bases, and 15 bases lay between the germline ends. Per germline, CDR1 PRHDT and CDR2 FYEKMQ (reference sequence). The CDR3 has 13 amino acids. DNA for the CDR3: TGTGCCAGCAGCATACTACAGGCTTTGGGCTACACCTTC. This sequence encodes CASSILQALGYTF.